These 6 T cell receptor beta chains were all obtained from the same sample, sequenced in a study of cytomegalovirus exposure and HLA in healthy donors (dated by TCRdb to 2017 to 2019). Library method: the immunoSEQ multiplex PCR assay. For the multiplex PCR, a mixture combining 60 forward primers for TCR Vbeta segments and 13 reverse primers for TCR Jbeta segments was used. The clones in this table, taken by TCRdb from immuneACCESS, are in-frame only. Not every clone is retained; where verified, under half of the shortfall comes from an unresolved V gene, and the cause of the rest is unknown. This sample lists some 150,000 clones; roughly 82% were detected once. The top ten clonotypes cover over 8.5% of the sample. The sample taken for sequencing was PBMCs. The receptors here all came from a man over 45 in good health and CMV-seropositive.

The rearrangement links TRBV15 to TRBJ2-2, with a weak D call TRBD1 (5 bases). CDR1 is LNHNV and CDR2 is YYDKDF in the germline V gene (reference sequence). The CDR3 covers 16 residues. V lost 1 base and J 1 base, leaving 10 bases between the germline ends. In DNA form, the CDR3 reads TGTGCCACCAGCAGAGCCGGACACCTGAACACCGGGGAGCTGTTTTTT. Residues: CATSRAGHLNTGELFF.

V and J are TRBV7-9 and TRBJ1-2, with a tentative D call TRBD1 (5 bases). Trimming pared 5 bases from V and 8 bases from J, leaving 18 bases between. Per the germline V gene, CDR1 is SEHNR and CDR2 is FQNEAQ (reference sequence). The CDR3 covers 14 residues. The CDR3, as DNA: TGTGCCAGCAGCGTGGTGGGTCAGACAGTGGGCTACACCTTC. Its protein is CASSVVGQTVGYTF.

This sequence joins TRBV28 and TRBJ1-2; 7 bases map to TRBD1. CDR1 is MDHEN and CDR2 is SYDVKM in the germline V gene. This CDR3 contains 16 residues. V lost 1 base to trimming and J lost 4 bases; unmatched junction nucleotides: 9. CDR3 DNA: TGTGCCAGCAGTTTATCGATAGGGGACAGTGCCTATGGCTACACCTTC. It specifies CASSLSIGDSAYGYTF.

The gene calls are TRBV5-1 and TRBJ1-2; D is unresolved. The germline V and J ends were trimmed by 4 bases and 4 bases, with 8 bases remaining between them. Germline V gene lookup returns CDR1 SGHRS and CDR2 YFSETQ. The CDR3 is 12 residues long. Here the CDR3 reads CASSTGIYGYTF. The CDR3 DNA is TGCGCCAGCAGCACGGGGATCTATGGCTACACCTTC. Complete variable domain (other parts from reference TRBV5-1 and TRBJ1-2): KAGVTQTPRYLIKTRGQQVTLSCSPISGHRSVSWYQQTPGQGLQFLFEYFSETQRNKGNFPGRFSGRQFSNSRSEMNVSTLELGDSALYLCASSTGIYGYTFGSGTRLTVV.

This clone was counted between two and nine times. This rearrangement joins TRBV7-2 to TRBJ2-6; D remains ambiguous. Trimming cost V 3 bases and J 3 bases, with 3 bases left between them. The CDR3 is made up of 13 amino acids. CDR1 and CDR2 from the germline V gene are SGHTA and FQGNSA. CDR3 nucleotides: TGTGCCAGCAGCTTTTATGGGGCCAACGTCCTGACTTTC. Translated: CASSFYGANVLTF.

This chain joins TRBV2 and TRBJ2-1; 8 positions match TRBD2. J was trimmed by 8 bases and V by 9 bases; bases with no gene match: 6. The CDR3 length is 12 residues. Per germline, CDR1 SNHLY and CDR2 FYNNEI. In DNA form, the CDR3 reads TGTGCCAGGGGACTAGAGCGCTATGAGCAGTTCTTC. This encodes CARGLERYEQFF.